A single sample is the source of the 18 T cell receptor beta chains below, sequenced in a study of breast tumors, draining lymph nodes, adjacent tissues. TCRdb reanalysed the multiplex PCR reads using MiXCR and keeps one entry per CDR3 protein. The sample lists 55,000 to 75,000 distinct CDR3 sequences, around two fifths seen once, with about 8.4% in the top ten. Material: breast tumor tissue. The receptors derive from a female donor with breast cancer. Some clones in this sample may be carry-over from other donors' samples.

The table lists this clonotype with many counts. V and J are TRBV11-2 and TRBJ2-7, with 9 bases identical to TRBD1. The CDR3 is 14 amino acids. Germline CDR1 SGHAT, CDR2 FQNNGV. J gave up 5 bases and V 2 bases, and 4 bases lay outside the gene matches. CDR3 coding DNA: TGTGCCAGCAGCTTAACAGGGGGCACCGACGAGCAGTACTTC. The encoded protein is CASSLTGGTDEQYF.

In this sample, this clonotype turned up many times. The J gene is TRBJ2-2, the V gene TRBV7-2; tentatively, D is TRBD2 (6 bases). The CDR3 is 14 residues long. V shed 1 base and J shed 3 bases, with 6 bases lying between them. Germline lookup yields CDR1 SGHTA and CDR2 FQGNSA. The CDR3 nucleotides are TGTGCCAGCAGCTTAGTAGCGGACACCGGGGAGCTGTTTTTT. Its translation: CASSLVADTGELFF.

This clonotype is classed as medium-sized. The chain joins TRBV20-1 to TRBJ1-6, with D possibly TRBD1 on 5 matching bases. The germline V gene encodes CDR1 DFQATT and CDR2 SNEGSKA (reference sequence). The CDR3 spans 14 residues. V was clipped by 4 bases and J by 8 bases, with 15 bases between them. The CDR3 DNA reads as TGCAGTGCTACGGCAGGACACCGCGATTCACCCCTCCACTTT. This translates into CSATAGHRDSPLHF.

V and J are TRBV4-2 and TRBJ1-2; D is ambiguous. This CDR3 spans 15 amino acids. Between the trimmed V and J ends, which lost 4 bases and 5 bases, there was a span of 17 bases. The V gene's germline CDR1 is LGHNA and CDR2 YNFKEQ. The CDR3 reads CASSPPTEWGYGYTF. The CDR3, as DNA: TGTGCCAGCAGCCCCCCAACCGAGTGGGGTTATGGCTACACCTTC.

For this clonotype: No conserved phenylalanine or tryptophan is present at the end of the CDR3, so a read error is the likely explanation. The CDR3 sequence: CARSVSTETQYL. The CDR3 bases are TGTGCCAGGAGTGTAAGTACGGAGACCCAGTACCTC. J is TRBJ2-5 and V is TRBV30; D is unclear. This CDR3 is built from 12 residues. Germline CDR1 GTSNPN, CDR2 SVGIG (reference sequence).

The V and J genes are TRBV3-1 and TRBJ1-2; D is ambiguous. This CDR3 contains 13 residues. The V and J ends lost 4 bases and 2 bases respectively, with 8 bases between them. Per germline, CDR1 LGHDT and CDR2 YNNKEL (reference sequence). This CDR3 reads CASSPNINYGYTF. The CDR3 DNA reads as TGTGCCAGCAGCCCGAATATAAACTATGGCTACACCTTC.

This clonotype was seen ten or more times. The chain has TRBV5-1 and TRBJ2-3; D call uncertain. The CDR3 is 12 residues long. Germline CDR1 and CDR2: SGHRS and YFSETQ. Trimming stripped 4 bases from V and 0 bases from J, with 3 bases between. The CDR3 is CASSASTDTQYF. The CDR3 nucleotides are TGCGCCAGCAGCGCTAGCACAGATACGCAGTATTTT.

This clonotype was observed many times. The J gene is TRBJ1-4, the V gene TRBV18; TRBD1 agrees at 10 bases. V dropped 4 bases and J dropped 7; count of bases not matched to a gene: 3. The CDR3 is 14 residues long. The germline gives CDR1 KGHSH, CDR2 LQKENI. The DNA for the CDR3 is TGTGCCAGCTCACTAGGGACAGGGGCTGAAAAACTGTTTTTT. This sequence encodes CASSLGTGAEKLFF.

This clonotype was counted at least ten times. J is TRBJ2-5 and V is TRBV30; D remains ambiguous. Between the trimmed V and J ends, which lost 4 bases and 4 bases, there was a span of 13 bases. The CDR3 is 13 residues long. CDR1 and CDR2 from the germline V gene are GTSNPN and SVGIG (reference sequence). CDR3 nucleotide sequence: TGTGCCTGGACATGGATCGGCGTAGAGACCCAGTACTTC. This encodes CAWTWIGVETQYF.

This clonotype was detected only a few times. This chain uses TRBV20-1 with TRBJ2-3, with TRBD2 as a possible D gene (6 bases). This CDR3 has 14 residues. CDR1 and CDR2 from the germline V gene are DFQATT and SNEGSKA (reference sequence). The V end was cut by 5 bases, the J end by 11 bases, with 23 bases between. The CDR3 is CSAGRGRVYNEQYF. The CDR3 DNA sequence: TGCAGTGCTGGGCGGGGCAGGGTGTACAATGAGCAGTATTTT.

The rearrangement joins TRBV5-1 to TRBJ2-1, with a weak D call TRBD1 (5 bases). Trimming left V 0 bases short and J 6 bases short, with 16 bases between. The CDR3 totals 16 residues. CDR1 and CDR2 from the germline V gene are SGHRS and YFSETQ. For the CDR3, the DNA is TGCGCCAGCAGCTTGGCCGTAGGGGAATTGGGCAATGAGCAGTTCTTC. Translating gives CASSLAVGELGNEQFF. Full variable domain (outside the CDR3, taken from reference TRBV5-1 and TRBJ2-1): KAGVTQTPRYLIKTRGQQVTLSCSPISGHRSVSWYQQTPGQGLQFLFEYFSETQRNKGNFPGRFSGRQFSNSRSEMNVSTLELGDSALYLCASSLAVGELGNEQFFGPGTRLTVL.

The chain uses TRBV11-3 and TRBJ2-5, with 11 bases lining up with TRBD1. V trimming: 5 bases; J trimming: 6 bases; junction bases outside the gene matches: 8. The CDR3 extends over 15 amino acids. Germline V gene lookup returns CDR1 SGHNT and CDR2 YENEEA. CDR3 region: CASSVGQGARQTQYF. CDR3 DNA sequence: TGTGCCAGCAGCGTAGGACAGGGGGCTCGACAGACCCAGTACTTC.

The chain recombines TRBV7-9 with TRBJ2-7; the D gene could be TRBD1 or TRBD2 (5 bases each). V lost 6 bases, J lost 4 bases, and 16 bases lay in between. This CDR3 region has 14 residues. Germline loops: CDR1 SEHNR, CDR2 FQNEAQ (reference sequence). In DNA, the CDR3 is TGTGCCAGCAGTGCCCGAGGGGAGTTATACGAGCAGTACTTC. Amino acids: CASSARGELYEQYF.

As for this clonotype: A much larger clone sits a single nucleotide away, making a read error possible. This sequence joins TRBV7-9 and TRBJ2-7; D is possibly TRBD2 (6 bases). The ends were cut back, 5 bases at V and 4 bases at J, with 15 bases in the middle. The CDR3 consists of 14 residues. In germline, CDR1 is SEHNR, CDR2 FQNEAQ (reference sequence). The CDR3 region is CASSQLGLPYEQYF. The DNA for the CDR3 is TGTGCCAGCAGCCAGCTGGGACTCCCATACGAGCAGTACTTC.

This clonotype was detected many times. The CDR3 coding sequence is TGCAGTGCTAGAGAGGCGACAAGAACTAACTATGGCTACACCTTC. This gives the protein CSAREATRTNYGYTF. This rearrangement joins TRBV20-1 to TRBJ1-2; D gene ambiguous. V lost 0 bases to trimming and J lost 0 bases, with 11 bases between them. The CDR3 has 15 residues. Germline loops: CDR1 DFQATT, CDR2 SNEGSKA (reference sequence).

This clonotype has ten or more counts. V is TRBV6-5 and J is TRBJ2-1, with 12 bases that match TRBD1. The CDR3 contains 16 residues. The V segment lost 5 bases and the J segment 5 bases; nucleotides outside the gene matches: 7. CDR1 is MNHEY, CDR2 SVGAGI, per germline. The CDR3 reads CASSPPGQGAHNEQFF. Written as DNA, the CDR3 is TGTGCCAGCAGTCCTCCGGGACAGGGGGCACACAATGAGCAGTTCTTC.

This clonotype was seen ten or more times. The V and J genes are TRBV19 and TRBJ1-5; D ambiguous. The CDR3 has 12 amino acids. V was shortened by 8 bases and J by 7 bases, with 12 bases between the two germline ends. From germline, CDR1 is LNHDA and CDR2 SQIVND (reference sequence). Here the CDR3 reads CASRSGGQPQHF. The CDR3 nucleotides are TGTGCCAGTCGTTCAGGAGGACAGCCCCAGCATTTT.

V and J are TRBV9 and TRBJ2-3; 12 positions match TRBD2. The CDR3 runs 17 residues. Germline lookup yields CDR1 SGDLS and CDR2 YYNGEE. V shed 0 bases and J 1 base; nucleotides not matched to a gene: 3. CDR3 amino acids: CASSVGTSGTRTDTQYF. CDR3 DNA sequence: TGTGCCAGCAGCGTAGGGACTAGCGGGACTCGCACAGATACGCAGTATTTT.